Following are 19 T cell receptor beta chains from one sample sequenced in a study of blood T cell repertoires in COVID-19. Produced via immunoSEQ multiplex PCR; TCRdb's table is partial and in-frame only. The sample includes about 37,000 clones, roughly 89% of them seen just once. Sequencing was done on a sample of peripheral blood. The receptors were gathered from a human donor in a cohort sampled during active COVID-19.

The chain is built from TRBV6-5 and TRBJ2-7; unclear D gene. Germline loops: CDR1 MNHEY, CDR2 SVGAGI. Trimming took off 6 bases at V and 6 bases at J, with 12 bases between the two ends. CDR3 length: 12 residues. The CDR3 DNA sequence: TGTGCCAGCAGCCGAGATCTAAGCGAGCAGTACTTC. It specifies CASSRDLSEQYF.

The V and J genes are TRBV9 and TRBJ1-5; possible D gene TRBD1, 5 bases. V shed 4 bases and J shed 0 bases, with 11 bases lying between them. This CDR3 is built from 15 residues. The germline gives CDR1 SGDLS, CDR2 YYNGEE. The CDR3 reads CASSRGRDSNQPQHF. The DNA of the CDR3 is TGTGCCAGCAGCCGCGGCAGGGATAGCAATCAGCCCCAGCATTTT.

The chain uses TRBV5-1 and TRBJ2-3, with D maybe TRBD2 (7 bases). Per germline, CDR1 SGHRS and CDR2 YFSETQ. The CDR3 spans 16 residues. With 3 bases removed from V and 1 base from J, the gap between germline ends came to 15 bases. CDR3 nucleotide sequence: TGCGCCAGCAGCTGGGGGGCGGGAGTGGGCACAGATACGCAGTATTTT. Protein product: CASSWGAGVGTDTQYF.

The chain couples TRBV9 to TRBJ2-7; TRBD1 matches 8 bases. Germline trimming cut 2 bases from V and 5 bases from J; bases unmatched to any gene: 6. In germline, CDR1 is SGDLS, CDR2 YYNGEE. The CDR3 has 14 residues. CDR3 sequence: CASSVDRDFDEQYF. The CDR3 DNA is TGTGCCAGCAGCGTGGACAGGGATTTCGACGAGCAGTACTTC.

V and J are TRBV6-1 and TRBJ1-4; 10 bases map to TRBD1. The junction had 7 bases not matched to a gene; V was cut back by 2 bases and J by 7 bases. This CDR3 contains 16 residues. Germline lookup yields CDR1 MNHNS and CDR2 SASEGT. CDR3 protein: CASSEMGQGSLEKLFF. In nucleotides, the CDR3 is TGTGCCAGCAGTGAAATGGGACAGGGGAGTCTTGAAAAACTGTTTTTT.

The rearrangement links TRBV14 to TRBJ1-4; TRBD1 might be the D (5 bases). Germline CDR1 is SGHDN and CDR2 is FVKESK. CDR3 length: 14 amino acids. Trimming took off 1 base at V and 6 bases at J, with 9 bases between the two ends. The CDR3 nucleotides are TGTGCCAGCAGCCAAGTGGGACTTTATGAAAAACTGTTTTTT. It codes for CASSQVGLYEKLFF.

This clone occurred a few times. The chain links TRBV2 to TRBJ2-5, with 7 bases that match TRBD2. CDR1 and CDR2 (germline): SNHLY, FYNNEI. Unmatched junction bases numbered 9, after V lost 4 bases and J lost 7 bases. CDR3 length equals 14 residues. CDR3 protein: CASSARLAVGTQYF. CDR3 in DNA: TGTGCCAGCAGTGCGAGGCTAGCGGTAGGGACCCAGTACTTC. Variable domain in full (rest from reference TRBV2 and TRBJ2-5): EPEVTQTPSHQVTQMGQEVILRCVPISNHLYFYWYRQILGQKVEFLVSFYNNEISEKSEIFDDQFSVERPDGSNFTLKIRSTKLEDSAMYFCASSARLAVGTQYFGPGTRLLVL.

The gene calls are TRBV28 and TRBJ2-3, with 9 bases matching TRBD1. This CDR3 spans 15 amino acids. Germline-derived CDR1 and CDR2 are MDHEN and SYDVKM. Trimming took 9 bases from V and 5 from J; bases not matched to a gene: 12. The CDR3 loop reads CASKLTGGEGDTQYF. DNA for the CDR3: TGTGCCAGTAAACTCACAGGGGGCGAGGGAGATACGCAGTATTTT.

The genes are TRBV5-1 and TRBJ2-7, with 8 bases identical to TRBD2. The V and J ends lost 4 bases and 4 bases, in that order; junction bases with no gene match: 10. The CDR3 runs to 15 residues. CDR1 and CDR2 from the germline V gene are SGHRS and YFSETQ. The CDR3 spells CASSPQSGGEYEQYF. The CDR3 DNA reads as TGCGCCAGCAGCCCTCAAAGCGGGGGAGAGTACGAGCAGTACTTC.

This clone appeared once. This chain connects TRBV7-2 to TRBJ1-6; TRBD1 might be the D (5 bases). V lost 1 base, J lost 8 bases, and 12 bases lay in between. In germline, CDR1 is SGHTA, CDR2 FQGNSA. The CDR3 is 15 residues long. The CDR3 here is CASSLVLRVDSPLHF. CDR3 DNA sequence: TGTGCCAGCAGCTTAGTGCTCAGGGTCGATTCACCCCTCCACTTT.

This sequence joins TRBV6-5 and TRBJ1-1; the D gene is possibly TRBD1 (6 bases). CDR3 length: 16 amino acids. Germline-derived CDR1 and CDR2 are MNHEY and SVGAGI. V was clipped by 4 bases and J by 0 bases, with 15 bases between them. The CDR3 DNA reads TGTGCCAGCAGTTTATCTTTGACAGGCTTGAACACTGAAGCTTTCTTT. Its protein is CASSLSLTGLNTEAFF.

The CDR3 DNA sequence: TGTGCCAGCAGTGAATTCGGACAGGGTGGTGAAAAACTGTTTTTT. Encoded protein: CASSEFGQGGEKLFF. V gene TRBV25-1 combines with J gene TRBJ1-4; 8 bases are shared with TRBD1. The CDR3 is 15 amino acids. Germline V gene sequence: CDR1 MGHDK, CDR2 SYGVNS. V lost 1 base to trimming and J lost 7 bases; unmatched junction nucleotides: 5.

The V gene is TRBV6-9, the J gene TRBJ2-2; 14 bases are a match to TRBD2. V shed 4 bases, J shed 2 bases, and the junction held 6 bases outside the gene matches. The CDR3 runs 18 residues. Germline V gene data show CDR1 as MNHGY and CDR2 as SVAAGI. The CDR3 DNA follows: TGTGCCAGCAGTTCCCGACTAGCGGGGGGGCAAAACACCGGGGAGCTGTTTTTT. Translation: CASSSRLAGGQNTGELFF.

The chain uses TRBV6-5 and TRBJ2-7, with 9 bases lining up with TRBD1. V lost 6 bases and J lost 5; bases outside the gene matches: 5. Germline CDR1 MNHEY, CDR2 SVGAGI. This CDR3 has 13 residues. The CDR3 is CASRRQGGNEQYF. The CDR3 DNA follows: TGTGCCAGCAGAAGACAGGGGGGCAACGAGCAGTACTTC.

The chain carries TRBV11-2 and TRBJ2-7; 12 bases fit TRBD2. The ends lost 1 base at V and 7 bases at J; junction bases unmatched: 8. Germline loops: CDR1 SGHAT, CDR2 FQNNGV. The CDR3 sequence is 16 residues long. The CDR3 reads CASSLALAGGRREQYF. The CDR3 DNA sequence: TGTGCCAGCAGCTTAGCCCTAGCGGGGGGGAGAAGGGAGCAGTACTTC. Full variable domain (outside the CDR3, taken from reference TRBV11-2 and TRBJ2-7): EAGVAQSPRYKIIEKRQSVAFWCNPISGHATLYWYQQILGQGPKLLIQFQNNGVVDDSQLPKDRFSAERLKGVDSTLKIQPAKLEDSAVYLCASSLALAGGRREQYFGPGTRLTVT.

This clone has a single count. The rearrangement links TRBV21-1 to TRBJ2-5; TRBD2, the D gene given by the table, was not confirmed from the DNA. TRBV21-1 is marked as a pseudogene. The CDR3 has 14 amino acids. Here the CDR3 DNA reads TGTGCCAGCAGCAATCCACCGGGAGGAGAGACCCAGTACTTC. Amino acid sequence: CASSNPPGGETQYF.

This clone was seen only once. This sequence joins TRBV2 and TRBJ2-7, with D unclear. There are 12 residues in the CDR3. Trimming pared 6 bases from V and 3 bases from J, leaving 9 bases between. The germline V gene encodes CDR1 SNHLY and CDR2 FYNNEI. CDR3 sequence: CASSLELYEQYF. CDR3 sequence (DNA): TGTGCCAGCAGCCTCGAACTCTACGAGCAGTACTTC.

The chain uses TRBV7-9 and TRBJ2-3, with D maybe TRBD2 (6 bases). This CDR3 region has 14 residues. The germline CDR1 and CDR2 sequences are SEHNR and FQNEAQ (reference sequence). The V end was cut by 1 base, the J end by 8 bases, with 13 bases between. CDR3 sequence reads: CASSLEGTGGTQYF. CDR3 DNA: TGTGCCAGCAGCTTAGAAGGGACTGGAGGTACGCAGTATTTT.

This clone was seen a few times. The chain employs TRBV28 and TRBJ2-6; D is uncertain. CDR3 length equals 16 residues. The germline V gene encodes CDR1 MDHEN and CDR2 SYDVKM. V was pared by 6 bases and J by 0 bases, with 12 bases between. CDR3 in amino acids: CASSQLASSGANVLTF. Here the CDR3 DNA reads TGTGCCAGCAGCCAATTGGCCAGCTCTGGGGCCAACGTCCTGACTTTC.